The rows below give T cell receptor beta chains drawn from one sample of a study of blood T cell repertoires in COVID-19. The repertoire was sequenced with immunoSEQ multiplex PCR; TCRdb's copy has only in-frame clones and lacks some. The sample lists roughly 11,000 clones, roughly 80% occurring once. The sample consisted of peripheral blood. These receptors were obtained from a human donor in a cohort sampled during active COVID-19. Each CDR3 is given with its conserved first and last residue. Each record gives: D gene, V gene, J gene, clone size, CDR3 protein, CDR3 DNA. The D gene is left open where the match is weak. Only part of the rows carry a size: once, few, many, or a class if the clone is expanded.

>-|TRBV11-2|TRBJ1-2|-
CASSLPGTFGYTF
TGTGCCAGCAGCTTACCAGGGACTTTCGGCTACACCTTC
>TRBD1|TRBV9|TRBJ2-1|-
CASSVEGAVYNEQFF
TGTGCCAGCAGCGTAGAGGGGGCGGTCTACAATGAGCAGTTCTTC
>TRBD1|TRBV11-1|TRBJ2-5|-
CASSPRQGDTLKTQYF
TGTGCCAGCAGCCCACGACAGGGGGACACCCTGAAGACCCAGTACTTC
>TRBD1|TRBV5-1|TRBJ2-7|-
CASSPGQGASEQYF
TGCGCCAGCAGCCCAGGACAGGGGGCATCCGAGCAGTACTTC
>TRBD1|TRBV29-1|TRBJ1-4|-
CSVTGRINEKLFF
TGCAGCGTGACAGGGAGGATTAATGAAAAACTGTTTTTT
>TRBD2|TRBV2|TRBJ2-2|-
CAIEGVVGASGTYTGELFF
TGTGCCATCGAAGGGGTCGTCGGGGCTAGCGGGACGTACACCGGGGAGCTGTTTTTT
>TRBD1|TRBV27|TRBJ1-5|-
CASSPLDRGAHQPQHF
TGTGCCAGCAGTCCCCTGGACAGGGGCGCCCATCAGCCCCAGCATTTT
>TRBD2|TRBV18|TRBJ2-1|once
CASSPLGGSGEQFF
TGTGCCAGCTCACCACTGGGAGGGTCCGGTGAGCAGTTCTTC
>-|TRBV5-6|TRBJ2-7|-
CASSLAVTYEQYF
TGTGCCAGCAGCCTTGCGGTGACCTACGAGCAGTACTTC
>-|TRBV5-5|TRBJ1-2|-
CASSPSGLEHTF
TGTGCCAGCAGCCCGTCGGGTCTCGAACACACCTTC
>TRBD1|TRBV11-2|TRBJ1-4|-
CASSSQGVVGEKLFF
TGTGCCAGCAGCTCGCAGGGGGTGGTGGGTGAAAAACTGTTTTTT
>-|TRBV14|TRBJ2-7|-
CASSQDWARAPEQYF
TGTGCCAGCAGCCAAGATTGGGCCAGGGCCCCCGAGCAGTACTTC
>TRBD2|TRBV6-4|TRBJ2-2|once
CASSGGANTGELFF
TGTGCCAGCAGCGGGGGGGCGAACACCGGGGAGCTGTTTTTT
>-|TRBV7-8|TRBJ1-5|-
CASSLRGGTVNQPQHF
TGTGCCAGCAGCTTAAGGGGGGGGACGGTCAATCAGCCCCAGCATTTT
>-|TRBV11-2|TRBJ1-4|-
CASSLGPGEKLFF
TGTGCCAGCAGCTTAGGACCAGGCGAAAAACTGTTTTTT
>-|TRBV30|TRBJ2-7|-
CAWSEGTRFEQYF
TGTGCCTGGAGTGAAGGCACTAGGTTCGAGCAGTACTTC
>-|TRBV9|TRBJ1-3|few
CASSLGRGSGNTIYF
TGTGCCAGCAGCCTTGGAAGAGGCAGCGGAAACACCATATATTTT
>TRBD1|TRBV27|TRBJ1-1|once
CASSPAGQGSTEAFF
TGTGCCAGCAGTCCGGCGGGACAGGGCAGCACTGAAGCTTTCTTT
>-|TRBV7-3|TRBJ1-1|-
CASSLYSNTEAFF
TGTGCCAGCAGCTTGTACAGCAACACTGAAGCTTTCTTT
>TRBD1|TRBV6-1|TRBJ1-6|few
CASSGLGQGNNSPLHF
TGTGCCAGCAGTGGATTGGGACAGGGAAATAATTCACCCCTCCACTTT
>-|TRBV25-1|TRBJ2-4|once
CASSGQADIQYF
TGTGCCAGCAGTGGACAGGCGGACATTCAGTACTTC
>-|TRBV9|TRBJ1-1|-
CASSRSLWNTEAFF
TGTGCCAGCTCCCGTTCCCTTTGGAACACTGAAGCTTTCTTT
>TRBD1|TRBV7-3|TRBJ2-3|-
CASSLGRGQGVRSTDTQYF
TGTGCCAGCAGCTTAGGACGCGGACAGGGAGTTAGAAGCACAGATACGCAGTATTTT
>-|TRBV6-4|TRBJ1-1|-
CASSAQVGDTEAFF
TGTGCCAGCAGTGCCCAGGTAGGGGACACTGAAGCTTTCTTT
>-|TRBV7-9|TRBJ2-5|-
CASSFNQETQYF
TGTGCCAGCAGCTTTAACCAAGAGACCCAGTACTTC
>TRBD1|TRBV30|TRBJ1-4|-
CAWSVNRGPNEKLFF
TGTGCCTGGAGTGTAAACAGGGGGCCTAATGAAAAACTGTTTTTT
>-|TRBV7-3|TRBJ2-3|-
CASSSRKAGSRDTQYF
TGTGCCAGCAGCTCTCGGAAAGCAGGTAGTAGGGATACGCAGTATTTT
>-|TRBV5-1|TRBJ2-4|-
CASSPAGWAKNIQYF
TGCGCCAGCAGCCCGGCAGGGTGGGCCAAAAACATTCAGTACTTC
>-|TRBV28|TRBJ1-3|few
CASSFLTIRGTGNTIYF
TGTGCCAGCAGTTTCCTAACGATAAGGGGAACTGGAAACACCATATATTTT
>TRBD2|TRBV19|TRBJ2-2|-
CATGGFTGELFF
TGTGCGACGGGGGGGTTCACCGGGGAGCTGTTTTTT
>-|TRBV7-9|TRBJ1-2|-
CASSPPGQGGYTF
TGTGCCAGCAGCCCACCGGGACAAGGGGGCTACACCTTC
>TRBD2|TRBV19|TRBJ2-2|-
CASSIRLAGTGELFF
TGTGCCAGTAGTATCCGGCTAGCGGGGACCGGGGAGCTGTTTTTT
>TRBD1|TRBV5-1|TRBJ1-6|-
CASRTGLNNSPLHF
TGCGCCAGCCGGACAGGGCTTAATAATTCACCCCTCCACTTT
>-|TRBV9|TRBJ2-1|-
CASSVDSGYNEQFF
TGTGCCAGCAGCGTAGATTCAGGCTACAATGAGCAGTTCTTC
>TRBD2|TRBV10-3|TRBJ2-1|once
CAISERGGSRNEQFF
TGTGCCATCAGTGAGCGGGGGGGCTCTCGGAATGAGCAGTTCTTC
>TRBD1|TRBV2|TRBJ1-2|-
CASSDGTANLYYGYTF
TGTGCCAGCAGTGATGGGACAGCGAATCTTTATTATGGCTACACCTTC
>TRBD2|TRBV7-3|TRBJ2-5|-
CASSLKAGAKETQYF
TGTGCCAGCAGCTTAAAAGCGGGGGCGAAAGAGACCCAGTACTTC
>-|TRBV6-6|TRBJ1-4|-
CASSYLGPTNEKLFF
TGTGCCAGCAGTTACCTGGGCCCAACTAATGAAAAACTGTTTTTT
>-|TRBV7-2|TRBJ2-6|-
CASSLQPGGANVLTF
TGTGCCAGCAGCTTACAGCCGGGTGGGGCCAACGTCCTGACTTTC
>TRBD1|TRBV4-1|TRBJ2-3|-
CASSQHRDRDTDTQYF
TGCGCCAGCAGCCAACACCGGGACAGGGATACAGATACGCAGTATTTT